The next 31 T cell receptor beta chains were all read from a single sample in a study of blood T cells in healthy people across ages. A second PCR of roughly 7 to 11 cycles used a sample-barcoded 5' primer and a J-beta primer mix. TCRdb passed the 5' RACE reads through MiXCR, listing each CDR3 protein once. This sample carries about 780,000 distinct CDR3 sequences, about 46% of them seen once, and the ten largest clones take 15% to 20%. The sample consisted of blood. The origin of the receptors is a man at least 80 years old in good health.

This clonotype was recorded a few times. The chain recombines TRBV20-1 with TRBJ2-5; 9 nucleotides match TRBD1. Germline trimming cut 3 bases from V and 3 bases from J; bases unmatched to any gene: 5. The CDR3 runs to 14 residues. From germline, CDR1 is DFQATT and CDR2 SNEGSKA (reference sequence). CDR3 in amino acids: CSASTGGWEETQYF. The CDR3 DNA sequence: TGCAGTGCTAGCACAGGGGGCTGGGAAGAGACCCAGTACTTC.

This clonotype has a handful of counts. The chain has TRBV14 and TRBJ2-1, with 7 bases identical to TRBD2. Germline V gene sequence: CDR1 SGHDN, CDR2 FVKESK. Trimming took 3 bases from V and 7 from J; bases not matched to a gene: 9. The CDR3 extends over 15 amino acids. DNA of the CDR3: TGTGCCAGCAGCCAGCGCGGGGGATATGTAAATGAGCAGTTCTTC. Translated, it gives CASSQRGGYVNEQFF.

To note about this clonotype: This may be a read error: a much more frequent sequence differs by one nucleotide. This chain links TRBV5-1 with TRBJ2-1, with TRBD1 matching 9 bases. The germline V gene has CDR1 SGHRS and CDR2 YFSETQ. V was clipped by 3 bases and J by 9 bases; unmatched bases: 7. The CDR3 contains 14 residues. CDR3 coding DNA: TGCGCCAGCAGCTGGGGACAGGGATCGAGTGAGCAGTTCTTC. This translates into CASSWGQGSSEQFF. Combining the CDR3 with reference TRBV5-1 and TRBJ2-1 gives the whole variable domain KAGVTQTPRYLIKTRGQQVTLSCSPISGHRSVSWYQQTPGQGLQFLFEYFSETQRNKGNFPGRFSGRQFSNSRSEMNVSTLELGDSALYLCASSWGQGSSEQFFGPGTRLTVL.

The CDR3 DNA reads as TGCAGTGCTAGCCCCAGCGCTCAGGGACTAGCGGGCACAGATACGCAGTATTTT. It is translated as CSASPSAQGLAGTDTQYF. The rearrangement uses TRBV20-1 and TRBJ2-3; TRBD2 matches 11 bases. This CDR3 comprises 18 residues. V gave up 3 bases and J gave up 1 base; unmatched junction bases: 12. Per germline, CDR1 DFQATT and CDR2 SNEGSKA (reference sequence).

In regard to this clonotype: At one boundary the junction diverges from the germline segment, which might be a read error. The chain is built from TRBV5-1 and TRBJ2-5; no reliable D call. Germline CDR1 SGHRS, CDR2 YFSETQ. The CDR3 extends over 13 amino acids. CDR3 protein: CASSLAHQETQYF. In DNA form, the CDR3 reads TGCGCCAGCAGCTTGGCACACCAGGAGACCCAGTACTTC.

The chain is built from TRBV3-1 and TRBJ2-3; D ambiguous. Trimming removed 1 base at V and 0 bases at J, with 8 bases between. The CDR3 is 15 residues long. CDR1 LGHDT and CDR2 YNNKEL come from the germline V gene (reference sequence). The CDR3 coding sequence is TGTGCCAGCAGCCAAGGCCCACTGAGCACAGATACGCAGTATTTT. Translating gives CASSQGPLSTDTQYF.

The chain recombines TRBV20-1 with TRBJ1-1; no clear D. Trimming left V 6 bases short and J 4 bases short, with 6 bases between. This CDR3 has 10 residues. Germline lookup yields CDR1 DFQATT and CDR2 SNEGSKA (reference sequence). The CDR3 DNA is TGCAGTGCAGCCGGCACTGAAGCTTTCTTT. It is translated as CSAAGTEAFF.

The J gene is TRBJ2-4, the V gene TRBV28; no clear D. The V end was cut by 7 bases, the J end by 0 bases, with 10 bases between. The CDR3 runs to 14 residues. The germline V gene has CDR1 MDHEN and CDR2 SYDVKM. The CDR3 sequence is CASNRALAKNIQYF. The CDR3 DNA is TGTGCCAGCAACAGAGCCCTAGCCAAAAACATTCAGTACTTC.

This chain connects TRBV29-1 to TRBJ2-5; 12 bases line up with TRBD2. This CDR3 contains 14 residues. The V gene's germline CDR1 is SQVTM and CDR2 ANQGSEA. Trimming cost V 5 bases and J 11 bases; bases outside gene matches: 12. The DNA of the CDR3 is TGCAGCGTTCCGACTAGCGGGAGCTCGGATGAGCAGTACTTC. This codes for CSVPTSGSSDEQYF.

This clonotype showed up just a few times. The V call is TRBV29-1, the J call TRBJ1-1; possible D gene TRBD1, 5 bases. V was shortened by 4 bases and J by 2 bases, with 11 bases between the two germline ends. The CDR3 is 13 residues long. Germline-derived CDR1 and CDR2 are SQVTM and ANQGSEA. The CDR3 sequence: CSVATDKNTEAFF. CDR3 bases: TGCAGCGTTGCGACGGACAAAAACACTGAAGCTTTCTTT.

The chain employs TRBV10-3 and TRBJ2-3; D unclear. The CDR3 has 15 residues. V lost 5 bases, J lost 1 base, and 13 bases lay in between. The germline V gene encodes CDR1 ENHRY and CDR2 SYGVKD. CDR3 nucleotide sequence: TGTGCCATCAGTAACAAGGCGTCCGGCACAGATACGCAGTATTTT. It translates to CAISNKASGTDTQYF.

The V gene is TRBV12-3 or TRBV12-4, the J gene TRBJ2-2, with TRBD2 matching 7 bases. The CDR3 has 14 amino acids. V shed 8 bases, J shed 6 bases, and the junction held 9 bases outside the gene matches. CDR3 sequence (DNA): TGTGCCAGCGGCGCGCGACTAGCATCCGGGGAGCTGTTTTTT. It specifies CASGARLASGELFF.

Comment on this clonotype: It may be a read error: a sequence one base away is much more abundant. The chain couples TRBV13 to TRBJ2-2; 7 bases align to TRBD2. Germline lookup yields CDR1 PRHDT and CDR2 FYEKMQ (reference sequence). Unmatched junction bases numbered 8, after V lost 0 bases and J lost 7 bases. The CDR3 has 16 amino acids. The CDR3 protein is CASSLGRRAGFGELFF. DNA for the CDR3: TGTGCCAGCAGCTTAGGGCGACGAGCGGGATTCGGGGAGCTGTTTTTT.

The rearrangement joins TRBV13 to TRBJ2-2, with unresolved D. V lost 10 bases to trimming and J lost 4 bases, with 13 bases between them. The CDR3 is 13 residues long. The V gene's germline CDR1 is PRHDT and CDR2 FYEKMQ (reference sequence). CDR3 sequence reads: CATAQRFTGELFF. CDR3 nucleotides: TGTGCCACGGCACAGAGATTCACCGGGGAGCTGTTTTTT.

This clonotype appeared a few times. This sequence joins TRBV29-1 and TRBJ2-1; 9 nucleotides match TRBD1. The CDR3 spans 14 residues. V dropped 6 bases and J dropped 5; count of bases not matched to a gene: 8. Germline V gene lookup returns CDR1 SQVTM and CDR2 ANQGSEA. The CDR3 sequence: CSVGGTGLHNEQFF. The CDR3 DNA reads TGCAGCGTGGGCGGGACAGGGTTACACAATGAGCAGTTCTTC.

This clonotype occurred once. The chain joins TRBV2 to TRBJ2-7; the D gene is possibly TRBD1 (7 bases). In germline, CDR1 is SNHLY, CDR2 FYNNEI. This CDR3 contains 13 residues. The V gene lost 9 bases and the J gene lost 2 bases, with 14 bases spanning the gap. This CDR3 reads CASREDRTYEQYF. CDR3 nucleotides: TGTGCCAGTAGGGAGGACAGGACCTACGAGCAGTACTTC.

The CDR3: CASSQDTSGGEQFF. The CDR3 coding sequence is TGTGCCAGCAGCCAAGATACTAGCGGAGGTGAGCAGTTCTTC. The chain joins TRBV4-2 to TRBJ2-1; 8 bases fit TRBD2. Germline CDR1 is LGHNA and CDR2 is YNFKEQ. The V segment lost 0 bases and the J segment 9 bases; nucleotides outside the gene matches: 4. This CDR3 contains 14 residues.

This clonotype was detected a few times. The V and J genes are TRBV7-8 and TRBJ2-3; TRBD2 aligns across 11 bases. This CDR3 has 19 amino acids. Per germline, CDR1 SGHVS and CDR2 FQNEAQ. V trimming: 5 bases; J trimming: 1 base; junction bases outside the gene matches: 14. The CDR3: CASSAGSASGRRGTDTQYF. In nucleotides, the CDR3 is TGTGCCAGCAGCGCCGGGTCGGCTAGCGGGAGGCGGGGCACAGATACGCAGTATTTT.

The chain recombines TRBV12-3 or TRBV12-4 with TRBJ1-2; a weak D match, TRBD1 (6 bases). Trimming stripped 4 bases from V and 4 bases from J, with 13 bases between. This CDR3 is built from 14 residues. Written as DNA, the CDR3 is TGTGCCAGCAGTTATAGCGACAGGATCTATGGCTACACCTTC. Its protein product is CASSYSDRIYGYTF.

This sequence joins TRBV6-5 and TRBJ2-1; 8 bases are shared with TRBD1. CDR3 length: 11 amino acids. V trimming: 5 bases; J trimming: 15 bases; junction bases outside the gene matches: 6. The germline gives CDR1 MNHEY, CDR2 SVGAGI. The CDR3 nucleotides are TGTGCCAGCAGTAGGGACAGGAAAAGGTTCTTC. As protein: CASSRDRKRFF.

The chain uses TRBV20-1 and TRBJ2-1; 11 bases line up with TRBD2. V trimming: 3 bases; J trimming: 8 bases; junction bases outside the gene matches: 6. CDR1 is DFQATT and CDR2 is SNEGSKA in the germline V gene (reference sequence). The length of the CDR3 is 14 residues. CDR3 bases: TGCAGTGCTAGCTCGGTAGCGGGAGGGGATGAGCAGTTCTTC. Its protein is CSASSVAGGDEQFF.

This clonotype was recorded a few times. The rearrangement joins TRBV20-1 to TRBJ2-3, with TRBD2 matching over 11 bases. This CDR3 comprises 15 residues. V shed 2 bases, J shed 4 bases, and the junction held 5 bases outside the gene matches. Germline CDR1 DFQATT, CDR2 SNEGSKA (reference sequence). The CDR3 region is CSARRLAGSPDTQYF. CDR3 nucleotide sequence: TGCAGTGCTAGAAGACTAGCGGGAAGTCCAGATACGCAGTATTTT.

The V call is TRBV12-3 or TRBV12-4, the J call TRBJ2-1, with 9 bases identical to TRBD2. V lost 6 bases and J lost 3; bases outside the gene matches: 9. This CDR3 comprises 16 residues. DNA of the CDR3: TGTGCCAGCAGCCCAGGGAAGACTAGCGGCTACAATGAGCAGTTCTTC. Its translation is CASSPGKTSGYNEQFF.

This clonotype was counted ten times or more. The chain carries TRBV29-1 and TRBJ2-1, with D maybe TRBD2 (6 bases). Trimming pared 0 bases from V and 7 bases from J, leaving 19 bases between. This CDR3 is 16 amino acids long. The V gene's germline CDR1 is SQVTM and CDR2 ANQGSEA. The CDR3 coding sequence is TGCAGCGTTGAAGATCGGCGGGAAATGCGTTCTAATGAGCAGTTCTTC. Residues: CSVEDRREMRSNEQFF.

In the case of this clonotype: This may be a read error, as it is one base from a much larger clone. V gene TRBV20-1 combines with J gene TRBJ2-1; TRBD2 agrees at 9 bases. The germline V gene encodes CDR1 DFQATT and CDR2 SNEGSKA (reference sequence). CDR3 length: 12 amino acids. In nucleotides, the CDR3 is TGCAATGCGGGCGGACTAGCGTTTGAGCAGTTCTTC. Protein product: CNAGGLAFEQFF.

In DNA, the CDR3 is TGCAGTGCTAAACTAAGGACGGGGGGCTTTTACAATGAGCAGTTCTTC. Translation gives CSAKLRTGGFYNEQFF. This chain links TRBV20-1 with TRBJ2-1, with D tentatively TRBD2 (7 bases). Trimming removed 4 bases at V and 4 bases at J, with 20 bases between. Looked up from germline, CDR1 is DFQATT and CDR2 is SNEGSKA (reference sequence). The CDR3 loop spans 16 amino acids.

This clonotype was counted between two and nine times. This CDR3 is CASLTGGPGYGYTF. The CDR3 DNA sequence: TGTGCCAGCCTTACCGGGGGGCCGGGCTATGGCTACACCTTC. This chain uses TRBV6-1 with TRBJ1-2; D is possibly TRBD1 (6 bases). The CDR3 consists of 14 residues. Deletions cut 8 bases from V and 4 bases from J, with 17 bases between. From germline, CDR1 is MNHNS and CDR2 SASEGT.

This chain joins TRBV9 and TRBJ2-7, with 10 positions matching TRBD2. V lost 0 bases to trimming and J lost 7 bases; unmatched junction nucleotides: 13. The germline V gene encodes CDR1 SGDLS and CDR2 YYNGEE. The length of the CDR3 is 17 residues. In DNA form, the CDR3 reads TGTGCCAGCAGCGTAGCGAGCGGGAGGGCCGCAGTGTTTGAGCAGTACTTC. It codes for CASSVASGRAAVFEQYF.

CDR3 protein: CASSQDRGSSEAFF. The CDR3 DNA is TGTGCCAGCAGCCAAGATCGGGGCAGTTCTGAAGCTTTCTTT. The V and J genes are TRBV4-2 and TRBJ1-1; D might be TRBD1 (5 bases). The CDR3 totals 14 residues. The germline V gene has CDR1 LGHNA and CDR2 YNFKEQ. The ends were cut back, 0 bases at V and 6 bases at J, with 11 bases in the middle.

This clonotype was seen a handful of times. The CDR3 bases are TGCGCCAGCAGCCTAGAGGGTAGTCGGACAGATACGCAGTATTTT. Its translation: CASSLEGSRTDTQYF. The gene calls are TRBV5-1 and TRBJ2-3; a possible D gene is TRBD2 (5 bases). V was shortened by 4 bases and J by 3 bases, with 15 bases between the two germline ends. From germline, CDR1 is SGHRS and CDR2 YFSETQ. This CDR3 comprises 15 residues.

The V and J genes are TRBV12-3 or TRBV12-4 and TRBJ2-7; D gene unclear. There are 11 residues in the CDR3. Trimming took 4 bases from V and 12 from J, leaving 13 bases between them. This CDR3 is CASSSTAQRYF. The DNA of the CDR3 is TGTGCCAGCAGTTCTACAGCCCAGCGGTACTTC.